The T cell receptor beta chain under discussion was sequenced for a study of T cells in localized non-small cell lung cancer. Overall study results and limits: Appearance in adjacent lung was seen for a median roughly 50 of the top 100 tumor clones.

Sequencing was performed with immunoSEQ multiplex PCR; in TCRdb, only in-frame clones are kept and a portion is missing. The sample holds approximately 28,000 clones; roughly 90% are singletons and the top ten take roughly 30%. On this clone: What it binds is not known.

The sequencing here drew on peripheral blood, taken before any cancer treatment. This TCR was sampled from a female donor older than 55 with stage I lung adenocarcinoma.

CDR3 DNA: TGTGCCAGCAGTTTTGTCCAGGGGAACACTGAAGCTTTCTTT. It codes for CASSFVQGNTEAFF. The V call is TRBV28, the J call TRBJ1-1; a weak D match, TRBD1 (5 bases). There are 14 residues in the CDR3. CDR1 is MDHEN, CDR2 SYDVKM, per germline. Trimming shortened V by 3 bases and J by 1 base, and 9 bases separated the two germline ends.